This TCR beta chain is drawn from a study of identical twins. Germline V gene sequence: CDR1 MDHEN, CDR2 SYDVKM. The junction had 12 bases not matched to a gene; V was cut back by 4 bases and J by 2 bases. This CDR3 spans 17 amino acids. Study-wide findings and caveats: For out-of-frame beta sequences, excess twin sharing was weaker. Conclusions were based on cross-sectional statistical analysis, without following the same donors.

TCRdb fed the 5' RACE reads into MiXCR, producing one record per CDR3 protein. The table lists about 900,000 distinct CDR3 sequences, about 12% of them singletons, with around 1.5% in the top ten. Comment on this clonotype: Antigen unknown.

These records were also assigned to another study, of yellow fever vaccine responses in identical twins.

This TCR was recovered from a woman between 18 and 29 years old in good health. This chain uses TRBV28 with TRBJ2-5; 8 bases are shared with TRBD2. Sequences were obtained from PBMCs. CDR3 sequence reads: CASSSPFVVAGQETQYF. For the CDR3, the DNA is TGTGCCAGCAGTTCCCCATTTGTGGTAGCGGGGCAAGAGACCCAGTACTTC.